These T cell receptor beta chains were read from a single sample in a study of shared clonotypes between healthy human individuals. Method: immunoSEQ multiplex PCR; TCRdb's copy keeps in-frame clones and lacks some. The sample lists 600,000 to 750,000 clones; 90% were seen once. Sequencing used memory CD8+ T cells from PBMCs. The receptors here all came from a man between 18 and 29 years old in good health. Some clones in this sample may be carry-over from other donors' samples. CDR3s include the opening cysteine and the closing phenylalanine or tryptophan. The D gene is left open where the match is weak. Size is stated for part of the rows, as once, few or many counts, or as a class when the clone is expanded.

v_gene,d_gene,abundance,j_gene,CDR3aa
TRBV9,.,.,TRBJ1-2,CASRPQTGSGYTF
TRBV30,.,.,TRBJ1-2,CAWSVQNNYGYTF
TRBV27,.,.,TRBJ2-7,CASTWGTEQYF
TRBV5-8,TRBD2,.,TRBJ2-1,CASSLSGTSFGEQFF
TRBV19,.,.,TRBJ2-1,CATTDTIHNEQFF
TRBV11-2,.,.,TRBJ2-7,CASSTRQSSYEQYF
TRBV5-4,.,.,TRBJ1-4,CASSQEEGPGGEKLFF
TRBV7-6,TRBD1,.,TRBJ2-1,CASSPQGAVSSYNEQFF
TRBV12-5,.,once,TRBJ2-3,CASGLGQGNTDTQYF
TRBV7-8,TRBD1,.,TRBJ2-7,CASSIYRGSSYEQYF
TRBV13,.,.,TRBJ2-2,CASSSGAGELFF
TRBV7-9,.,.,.,CASSSSGLSSSYEQYF
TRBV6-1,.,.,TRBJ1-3,CASSGTGYGNTIYF
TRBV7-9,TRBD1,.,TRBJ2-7,CASSFRETGDEQYF
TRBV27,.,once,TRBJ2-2,CASSPERAGELFF
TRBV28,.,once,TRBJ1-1,CASSLSTGMNTEAFF
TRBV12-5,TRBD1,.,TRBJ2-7,CASAKHLPTGQGAYEQYF
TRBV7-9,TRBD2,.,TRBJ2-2,CASSPNIAGVTGELFF
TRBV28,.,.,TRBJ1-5,CASSLNSGGAGSQPQHF
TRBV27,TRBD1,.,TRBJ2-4,CASSYRDSRNIQYF
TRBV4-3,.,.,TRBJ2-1,CASSQDAKLSSYNEQFF